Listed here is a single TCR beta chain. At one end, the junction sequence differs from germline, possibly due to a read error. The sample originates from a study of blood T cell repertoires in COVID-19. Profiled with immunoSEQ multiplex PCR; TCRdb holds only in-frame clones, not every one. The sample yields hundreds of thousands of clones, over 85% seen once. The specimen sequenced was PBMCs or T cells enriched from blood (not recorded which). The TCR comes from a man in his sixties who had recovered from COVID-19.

For the CDR3, the DNA is TGTGCCAGCTCACCAACAGGCGCCTCTCCAGTCTTT. This encodes CASSPTGASPVF. V gene TRBV18 combines with J gene TRBJ1-1, with D possibly TRBD1 on 5 matching bases. Germline V gives CDR1 KGHSH, CDR2 LQKENI. The CDR3 loop spans 12 amino acids.